This T cell receptor (beta chain) was retrieved from a study of T cells in Graves' hyperthyroidism and ophthalmopathy. The sample holds many counts of this clonotype. What was amplified from RNA transcripts were TCR beta CDR3 regions. Using the HTBI primer set, a first-round RT-PCR was run on the TCR CDR3. TCRdb processed the multiplex PCR reads anew with MiXCR; each CDR3 protein has one entry. The sample includes hundreds of thousands of distinct CDR3 sequences, around 15% of them seen just once. Sequencing was carried out using blood. This sequence was found in a man younger than 30 with Graves' ophthalmopathy.

CDR3 sequence (DNA): TGTGCCAGCAGCTTAGACGGGTTAAAAAATACGCAGTATTTT. Protein sequence: CASSLDGLKNTQYF. This chain joins TRBV7-9 and TRBJ2-3; no clear D gene. This CDR3 has 14 residues. With 1 base removed from V and 7 bases from J, the gap between germline ends came to 12 bases. Germline CDR1 is SEHNR and CDR2 is FQNEAQ (reference sequence).